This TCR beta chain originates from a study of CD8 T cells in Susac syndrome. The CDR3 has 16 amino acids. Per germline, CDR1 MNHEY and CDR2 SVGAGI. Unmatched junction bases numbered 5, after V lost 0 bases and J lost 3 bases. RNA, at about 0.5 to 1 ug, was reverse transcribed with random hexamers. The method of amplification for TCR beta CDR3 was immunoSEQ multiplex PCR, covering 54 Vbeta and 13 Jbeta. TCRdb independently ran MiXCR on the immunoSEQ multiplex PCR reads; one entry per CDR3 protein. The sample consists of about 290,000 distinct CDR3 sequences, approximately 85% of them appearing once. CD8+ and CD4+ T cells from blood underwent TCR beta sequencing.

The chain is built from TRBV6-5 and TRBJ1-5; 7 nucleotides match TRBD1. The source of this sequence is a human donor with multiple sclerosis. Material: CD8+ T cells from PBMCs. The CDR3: CASSYSSGGNNQPQHF. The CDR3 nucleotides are TGTGCCAGCAGTTACTCGTCAGGGGGGAACAATCAGCCCCAGCATTTT.